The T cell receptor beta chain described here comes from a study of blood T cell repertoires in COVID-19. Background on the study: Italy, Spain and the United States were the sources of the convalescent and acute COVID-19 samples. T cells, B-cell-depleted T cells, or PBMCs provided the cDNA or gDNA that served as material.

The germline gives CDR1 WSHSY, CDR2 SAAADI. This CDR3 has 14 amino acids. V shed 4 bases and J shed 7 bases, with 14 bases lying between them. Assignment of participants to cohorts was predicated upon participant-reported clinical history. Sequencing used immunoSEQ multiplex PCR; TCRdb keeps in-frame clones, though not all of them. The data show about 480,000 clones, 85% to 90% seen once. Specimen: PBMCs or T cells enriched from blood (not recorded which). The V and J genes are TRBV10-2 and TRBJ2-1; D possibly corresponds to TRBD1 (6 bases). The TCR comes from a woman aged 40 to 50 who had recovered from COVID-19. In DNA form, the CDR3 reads TGCGCCAGCAGTGTGGACAGCGAGGGTAATGAGCAGTTCTTC. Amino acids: CASSVDSEGNEQFF.